Listed below are T cell receptor beta chains from one sample, sequenced in a study of control samples from healthy donors and cancer patients. The table came from immunoSEQ multiplex PCR; TCRdb's copy has only in-frame clones and leaves some out. The listing contains fewer than 250,000 clones. Specimen: blood. These receptors were taken from a woman aged 25-40 years in good health. Both conserved end residues are part of each CDR3. D genes are given only for firm matches.

j_call,d_call,v_call,cdr3_aa,cdr3_nt
TRBJ2-6,.,TRBV3-1/TRBV3-2,CASSQGHDSGANVLTF,TGTGCCAGCAGCCAAGGGCACGACTCTGGGGCCAACGTCCTGACTTTC
TRBJ1-1,.,TRBV6-5,CASSYSAVNTEAFF,TGTGCCAGCAGTTACTCGGCGGTGAACACTGAAGCTTTCTTT
TRBJ1-2,TRBD1,TRBV5-1,CASSPRKGAKDYGYTF,TGCGCCAGCAGTCCGCGGAAGGGGGCCAAGGACTATGGCTACACCTTC
TRBJ2-7,.,TRBV27,CASSFSPPGLHGYEQYF,TGTGCCAGCAGTTTCTCCCCCCCAGGGCTCCACGGCTACGAGCAGTACTTC
TRBJ1-1,.,TRBV28,CASSLPLGGNTEAFF,TGTGCCAGCAGTTTACCCCTGGGGGGGAACACTGAAGCTTTCTTT
TRBJ1-2,.,TRBV7-9,CASSLSTEYYGYTF,TGTGCCAGCAGCTTGTCGACAGAGTACTATGGCTACACCTTC
TRBJ1-6,TRBD1,TRBV5-1,CASRTDRGSSPLHF,TGCGCCAGCAGAACCGACAGGGGGAGCTCACCCCTCCACTTT
TRBJ1-2,TRBD1,TRBV5-1,CASSYFSGTGAYGYTF,TGCGCCAGCAGCTATTTTTCCGGGACAGGGGCCTATGGCTACACCTTC
TRBJ2-5,TRBD2,TRBV6-6,CASSRLTSGGAETQYF,TGTGCCAGCAGTCGACTGACTAGCGGGGGGGCGGAGACCCAGTACTTC
TRBJ1-1,.,TRBV5-1,CASSLRAGTLQGVTGSFF,TGCGCCAGCAGCTTGCGGGCAGGGACACTTCAAGGCGTAACGGGATCTTTCTTT
TRBJ1-6,TRBD1,TRBV5-1,CASSWPGQYNSPLHF,TGCGCCAGCAGCTGGCCGGGACAGTATAATTCACCCCTCCACTTT
TRBJ1-6,.,TRBV7-2,CASSLGRPPNSPLHF,TGTGCCAGCAGCTTAGGCAGGCCTCCTAATTCACCCCTCCACTTT
TRBJ1-4,.,TRBV4-2,CASSVPDNEKLFF,TGTGCCAGCAGCGTACCGGATAATGAAAAACTGTTTTTT
TRBJ1-2,TRBD1,TRBV28,CASDMSDRGIYGYTF,TGTGCCAGTGACATGTCTGACAGGGGCATATATGGCTACACCTTC
TRBJ2-7,TRBD2,TRBV28,CASSRLAGGYEQYF,TGTGCCAGCAGTCGGCTAGCGGGGGGATACGAGCAGTACTTC
TRBJ2-3,TRBD1,TRBV18,CASSPGLGQGPDTQYF,TGTGCCAGCTCACCAGGGTTGGGACAGGGGCCAGATACGCAGTATTTT
TRBJ1-2,.,TRBV7-2,CASSLVGQNYGYTF,TGTGCCAGCAGCTTAGTTGGTCAGAACTATGGCTACACCTTC
TRBJ2-6,.,TRBV5-6,CASSLSGANVLTF,TGTGCCAGCAGCTTATCTGGGGCCAACGTCCTGACTTTC
TRBJ1-5,.,TRBV4-3,CASSQDHRDHQPQHF,TGCGCCAGCAGCCAAGATCACAGGGATCATCAGCCCCAGCATTTT
TRBJ2-7,.,TRBV7-2,CASSLSGLNPYEQYF,TGTGCCAGCAGCTTATCGGGGCTTAACCCCTACGAGCAGTACTTC
TRBJ1-6,TRBD1,TRBV6-5,CASRIGTGHTPLHF,TGTGCCAGTCGTATTGGGACAGGGCATACACCCCTCCACTTT